This entry concerns a single T cell receptor beta chain. Other DNA sequences in the same sample also yield this CDR3. Sequenced by immunoSEQ multiplex PCR; TCRdb stores in-frame clones only, minus some. The top ten hold 0.95% to 1.3% of the sample, which has approximately 24,000 clones, around 92% seen once. The data were taken from a study of B cell selection in AIRE deficiency. The regulatory T cell sort gate was CD4+CD25hiCD127low/negative. In germline, CDR1 is SGHRS, CDR2 YFSETQ. The length of the CDR3 is 12 residues. The V and J ends lost 0 bases and 4 bases respectively, with 4 bases between them.

The sequencing sample was made of CD4+CD25+ Tregs sorted from PBMCs. This chain uses TRBV5-1 with TRBJ1-2; unclear D gene. The source of this sequence is a human donor in good health. The CDR3 DNA is TGCGCCAGCAGCTTGGAAGGCTATGGCTACACCTTC. Its translation is CASSLEGYGYTF.